This T cell receptor (beta chain) was identified in a study of cytomegalovirus exposure and HLA in healthy donors. The CDR3 consists of 12 residues. Germline CDR1 reads SQVTM; CDR2 reads ANQGSEA. With 6 bases clipped from V and 5 bases from J, the junction kept 6 bases outside the gene matches. Vbeta (60) and Jbeta (13) primers were used in the PCR. Method: immunoSEQ multiplex PCR; TCRdb's copy keeps in-frame clones and lacks some. The sample has 150,000 to 200,000 clones; 77% are singletons. This chain joins TRBV29-1 and TRBJ2-5, with 7 bases fitting TRBD1. This receptor was obtained from a male donor in good health and CMV-seropositive. Sequencing input: PBMCs. For the CDR3, the DNA is TGCAGCGTAGGTGACAGGGAGGAGACCCAGTACTTC. This encodes CSVGDREETQYF.